This T cell receptor beta chain was sequenced during a study of PD-1 blockade in classical Hodgkin lymphoma. Study conclusions and caveats: Still unresolved is the cause of the repertoire differences, which may be disease activity or prior therapy. For complete responders, baseline diversity was comparable to that of newly diagnosed patients. CD8+ TCR diversity did not rise significantly by C4D1, unlike CD4+.

Here immunoSEQ multiplex PCR was the method, and the copy in TCRdb shows in-frame clones only, minus some. The sample records 90,000 to 100,000 clones, 89% being singletons. The CDR3 consists of 16 residues. Germline CDR1 SGHTA, CDR2 FQGNSA. Trimming took 2 bases from V and 3 from J, leaving 15 bases between them. Notes on this clone: Its antigen remains unknown.

All the patients suffered relapse after autologous stem cell transplantation, and brentuximab vedotin exposure differed. This sample comprised peripheral blood mononuclear cells (PBMCs), obtained before the second cycle of nivolumab. The TCR originated in a human donor with classical Hodgkin lymphoma. The V gene is TRBV7-2, the J gene TRBJ2-3; tentatively, D is TRBD2 (6 bases). The CDR3 nucleotides are TGTGCCAGCAGCTTAACGGTCGGGACTTTAACAGATACGCAGTATTTT. Translated, it gives CASSLTVGTLTDTQYF.